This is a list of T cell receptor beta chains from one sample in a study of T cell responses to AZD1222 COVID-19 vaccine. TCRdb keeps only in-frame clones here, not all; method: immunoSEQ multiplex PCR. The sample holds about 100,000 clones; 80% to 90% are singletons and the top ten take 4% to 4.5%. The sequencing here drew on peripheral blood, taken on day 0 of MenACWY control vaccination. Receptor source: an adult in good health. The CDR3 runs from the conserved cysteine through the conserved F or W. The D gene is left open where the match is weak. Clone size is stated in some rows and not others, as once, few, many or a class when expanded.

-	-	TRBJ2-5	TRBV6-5	TGTGCCAGCAGTTACGGGTCCAGGGCGAGCCAGTACTTC	CASSYGSRASQYF
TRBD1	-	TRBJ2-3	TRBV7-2	TGTGCCAGCTGCCAGGGGGCAACAGATACGCAGTATTTT	CASCQGATDTQYF
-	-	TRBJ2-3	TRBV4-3	TGCGCCAGCAGCCAAGAGGCCAAGAACACAGATACGCAGTATTTT	CASSQEAKNTDTQYF
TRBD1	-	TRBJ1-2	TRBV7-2	TGTGCCAGCAGCTTAGGGAGCCAGGGGGCCTATGGCTACACCTTC	CASSLGSQGAYGYTF
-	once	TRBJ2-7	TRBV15	TGTGCCACCAGCAGAGTGACATTCTCCTACGAGCAGTACTTC	CATSRVTFSYEQYF
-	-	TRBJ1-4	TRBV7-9	TGTGCCAGCAGCTTAGTACAGGGAGTTCCCAATTTT	CASSLVQGVPNF
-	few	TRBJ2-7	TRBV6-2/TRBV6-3	TGTGCCAGCAGTTACGGCGTCCGAATCTCCTACGAGCAGTACTTC	CASSYGVRISYEQYF
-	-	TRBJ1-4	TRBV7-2	TGTGCCAGCAGCTTAGCGCGGGCAGGGTGGAAGTTTTTT	CASSLARAGWKFF
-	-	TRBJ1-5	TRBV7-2	TGTGCCAGCAGCTCCGTCGGGTCGCAGCCCCAGCATTTT	CASSSVGSQPQHF
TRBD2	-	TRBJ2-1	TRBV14	TGTGCCAGCAGCCTCGGACTAGTGAGCTACAATGAGCAGTTCTTC	CASSLGLVSYNEQFF
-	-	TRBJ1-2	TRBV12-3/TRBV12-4	TGTGCCAGCAGTCCGGGGGAATATGGCTACACCTTC	CASSPGEYGYTF
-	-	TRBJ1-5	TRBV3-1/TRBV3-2	TGTGCCAGCAGCCAAGAGCCCAACGGCCCCCAGCATTTT	CASSQEPNGPQHF
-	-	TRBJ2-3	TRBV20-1	TGCAGTGCTAGTTCCCCGGGGACAGATACGCAGTATTTT	CSASSPGTDTQYF
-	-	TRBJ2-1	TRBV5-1	TGCGCCAGCAGCTTGGGGAGCTCCTACAATGAGCAGTTCTTC	CASSLGSSYNEQFF
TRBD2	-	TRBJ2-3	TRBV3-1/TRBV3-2	TGTGCCAGCAGCCAAGTGGGACTAGTGGCAGATACGCAGTATTTT	CASSQVGLVADTQYF
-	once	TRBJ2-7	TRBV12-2	TGTGCAAGTCGCCTATACGACGTACGGAGGGTCCGTACGGGGGAGCAGTACTTC	CASRLYDVRRVRTGEQYF
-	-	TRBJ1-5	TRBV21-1	TGTGCCAGCAGACCCGACAGGGGTGGACAGCCCCAGCATTTT	CASRPDRGGQPQHF
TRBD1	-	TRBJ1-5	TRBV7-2	TGTGCCAGCAGCCCCCGGACAGGGAGCAATCAGCCCCAGCATTTT	CASSPRTGSNQPQHF
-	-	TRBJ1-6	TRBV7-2	TGTGCCAGCAGCTTAGATACTATTTCGGCCCTCCACTTT	CASSLDTISALHF
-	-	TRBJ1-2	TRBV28	TGTGCCAGCAGTTTGACCGGGGGGGGCTACACCTTC	CASSLTGGGYTF
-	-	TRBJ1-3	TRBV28	TGTGCCAGCAGTTTATACTTTTCGGGGACCGAGTCTGGAAACACCATATATTTT	CASSLYFSGTESGNTIYF
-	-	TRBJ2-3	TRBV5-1	TGCGCCAGCAGCTTGGTCAGGGTAACAGATACGCAGTATTTT	CASSLVRVTDTQYF
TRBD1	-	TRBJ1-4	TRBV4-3	TGCGCCAGCAGCCAAGAGGGCGCAGGGGGCAACGGTGAAAAACTGTTTTTT	CASSQEGAGGNGEKLFF
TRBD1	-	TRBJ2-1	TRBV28	TGTGCCAGCAGTTTTGGCCAACCGGGACAGGAATACAATGAGCAGTTCTTC	CASSFGQPGQEYNEQFF
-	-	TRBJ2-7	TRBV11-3	TGTGCCAGCAGCTTAACGGGGGCCTCCTACGAGCAGTACTTC	CASSLTGASYEQYF
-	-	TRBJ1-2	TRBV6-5	TGTGCCAGCAGCTACCGGGGCAGTCCTTATGGCTACACCTTC	CASSYRGSPYGYTF
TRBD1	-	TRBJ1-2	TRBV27	TGTGCCAGCAGTCCCTTGACAGGGTTGAACTATGGCTACACCTTC	CASSPLTGLNYGYTF
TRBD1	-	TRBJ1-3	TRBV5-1	TGCGCCAGCAGCCGGGACAGGGTTGCTGGAAACACCATATATTTT	CASSRDRVAGNTIYF
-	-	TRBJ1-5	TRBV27	TGTGCCAGCAGGGGAGGGACCGACTATCAGCCCCAGCATTTT	CASRGGTDYQPQHF
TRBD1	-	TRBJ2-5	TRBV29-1	TGCAGCGTTGAAGAAGGGGGCGAGGAGACCCAGTACTTC	CSVEEGGEETQYF
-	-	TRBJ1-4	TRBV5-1	TGCGCCAGCAGCTTGGGGCTAGGCACTAATGAAAAACTGTTTTTT	CASSLGLGTNEKLFF
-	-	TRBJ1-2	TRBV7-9	TGTGCCAGCAGCTTAGAGGCCCGGGGGCTCGGCTACACCTTC	CASSLEARGLGYTF
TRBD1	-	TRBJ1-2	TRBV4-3	TGCGCCAGCAGCCGAATAGGACAGGGGACAACTGGCTACACCTTC	CASSRIGQGTTGYTF
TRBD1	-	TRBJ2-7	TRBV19	TGTGCCAGTAGTTTTTCCGGGACAGGGCTCTACGAGCAGTACTTC	CASSFSGTGLYEQYF
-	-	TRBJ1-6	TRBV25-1	TGTGCCAGCAGTGAAGTTGGGGGAGAACCCCTCCACTTT	CASSEVGGEPLHF